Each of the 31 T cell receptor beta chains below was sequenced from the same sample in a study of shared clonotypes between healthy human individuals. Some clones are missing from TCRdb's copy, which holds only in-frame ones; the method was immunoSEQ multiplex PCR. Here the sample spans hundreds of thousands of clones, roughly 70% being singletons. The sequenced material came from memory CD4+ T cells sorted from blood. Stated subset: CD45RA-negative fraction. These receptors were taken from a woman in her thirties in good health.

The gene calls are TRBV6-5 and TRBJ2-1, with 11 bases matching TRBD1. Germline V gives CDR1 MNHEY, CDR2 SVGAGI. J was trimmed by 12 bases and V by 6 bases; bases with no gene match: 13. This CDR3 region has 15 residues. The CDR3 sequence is CASSSGTGGDNWQFF. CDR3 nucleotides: TGTGCCAGCAGCTCCGGGACAGGGGGAGACAATTGGCAGTTCTTC.

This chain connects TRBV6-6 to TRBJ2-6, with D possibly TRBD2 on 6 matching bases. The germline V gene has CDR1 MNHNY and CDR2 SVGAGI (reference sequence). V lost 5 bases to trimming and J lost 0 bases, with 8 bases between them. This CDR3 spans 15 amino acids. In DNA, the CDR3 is TGTGCCAGCAGTCTTAGCGGCTCTGGGGCCAACGTCCTGACTTTC. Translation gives CASSLSGSGANVLTF.

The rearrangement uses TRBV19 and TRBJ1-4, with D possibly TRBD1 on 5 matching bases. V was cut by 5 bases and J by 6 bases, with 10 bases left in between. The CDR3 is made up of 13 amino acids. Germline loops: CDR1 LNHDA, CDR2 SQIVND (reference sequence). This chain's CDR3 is CASSPAGYEKLFF. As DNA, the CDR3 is TGTGCCAGTAGTCCGGCAGGGTATGAAAAACTGTTTTTT.

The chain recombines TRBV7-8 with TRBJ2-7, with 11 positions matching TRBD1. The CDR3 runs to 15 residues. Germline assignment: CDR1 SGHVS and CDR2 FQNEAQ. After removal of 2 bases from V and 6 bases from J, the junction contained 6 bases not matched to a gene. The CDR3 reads CASSLLGTGGFEQYF. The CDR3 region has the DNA TGTGCCAGCAGCTTACTCGGGACAGGGGGTTTCGAGCAGTACTTC. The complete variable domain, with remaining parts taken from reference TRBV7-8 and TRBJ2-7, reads GAGVSQSPRYKVAKRGQDVALRCDPISGHVSLFWYQQALGQGPEFLTYFQNEAQLDKSGLPSDRFFAERPEGSVSTLKIQRTQQEDSAVYLCASSLLGTGGFEQYFGPGTRLTVT.

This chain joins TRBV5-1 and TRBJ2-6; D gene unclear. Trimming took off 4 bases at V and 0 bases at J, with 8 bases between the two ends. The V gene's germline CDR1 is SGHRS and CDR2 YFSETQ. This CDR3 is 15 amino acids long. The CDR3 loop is CASSEGNSGANVLTF. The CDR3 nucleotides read TGCGCCAGCAGCGAAGGAAACTCTGGGGCCAACGTCCTGACTTTC.

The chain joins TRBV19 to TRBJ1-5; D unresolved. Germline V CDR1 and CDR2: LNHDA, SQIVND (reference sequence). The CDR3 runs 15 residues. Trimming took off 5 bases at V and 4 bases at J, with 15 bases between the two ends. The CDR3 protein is CASSHEDRVNQPQHF. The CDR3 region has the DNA TGTGCCAGTAGTCATGAGGACCGAGTGAATCAGCCCCAGCATTTT.

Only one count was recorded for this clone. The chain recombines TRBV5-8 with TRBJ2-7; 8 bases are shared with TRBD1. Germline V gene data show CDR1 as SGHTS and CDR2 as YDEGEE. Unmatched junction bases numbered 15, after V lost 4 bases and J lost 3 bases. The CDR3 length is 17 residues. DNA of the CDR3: TGTGCCAGCAGCCCGCGACAGGGGAGGTATTTCGACTACGAGCAGTACTTC. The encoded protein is CASSPRQGRYFDYEQYF.

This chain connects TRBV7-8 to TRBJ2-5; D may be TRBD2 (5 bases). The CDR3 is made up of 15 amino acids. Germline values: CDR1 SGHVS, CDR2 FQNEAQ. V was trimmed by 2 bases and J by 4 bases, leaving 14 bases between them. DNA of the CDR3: TGTGCCAGCAGCTTATTCCCCCAGAGCGGAGAGACCCAGTACTTC. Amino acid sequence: CASSLFPQSGETQYF.

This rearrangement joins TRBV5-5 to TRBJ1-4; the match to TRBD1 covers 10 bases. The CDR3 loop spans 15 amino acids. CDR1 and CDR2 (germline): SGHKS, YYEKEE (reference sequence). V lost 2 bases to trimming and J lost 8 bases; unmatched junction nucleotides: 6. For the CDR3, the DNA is TGTGCCAGCAGCTTCCGGACAGGGGGAGGAGAAAAACTGTTTTTT. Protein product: CASSFRTGGGEKLFF.

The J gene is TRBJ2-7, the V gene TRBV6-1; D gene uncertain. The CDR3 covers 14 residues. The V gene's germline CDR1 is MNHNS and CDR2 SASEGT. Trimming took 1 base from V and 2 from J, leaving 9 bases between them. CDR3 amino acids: CASSEGAAAYEQYF. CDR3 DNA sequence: TGTGCCAGCAGTGAAGGCGCTGCCGCCTACGAGCAGTACTTC.

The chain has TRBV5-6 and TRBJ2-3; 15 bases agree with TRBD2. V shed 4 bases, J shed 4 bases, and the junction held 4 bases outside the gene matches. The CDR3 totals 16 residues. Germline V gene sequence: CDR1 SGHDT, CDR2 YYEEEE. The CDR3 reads CASSPRTSGRADTQYF. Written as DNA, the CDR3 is TGTGCCAGCAGCCCACGGACTAGCGGGAGGGCAGATACGCAGTATTTT.

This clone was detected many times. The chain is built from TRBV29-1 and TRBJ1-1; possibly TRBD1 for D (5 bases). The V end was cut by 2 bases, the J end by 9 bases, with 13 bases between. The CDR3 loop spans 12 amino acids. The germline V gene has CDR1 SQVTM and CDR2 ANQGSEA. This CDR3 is CSVESGTLQAFF. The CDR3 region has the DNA TGCAGCGTTGAATCAGGGACTTTACAAGCTTTCTTT.

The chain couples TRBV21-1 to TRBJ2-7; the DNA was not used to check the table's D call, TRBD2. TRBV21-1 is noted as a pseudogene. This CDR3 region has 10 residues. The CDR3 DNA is TGTGCCATCAACCTAGGAGAGCAGTACTTC. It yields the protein CAINLGEQYF.

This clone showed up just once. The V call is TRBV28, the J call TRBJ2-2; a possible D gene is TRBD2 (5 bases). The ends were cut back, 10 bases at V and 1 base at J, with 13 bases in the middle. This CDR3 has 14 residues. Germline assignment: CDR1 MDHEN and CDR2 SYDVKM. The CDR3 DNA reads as TGTGCCACCATTCCAGGAGGGAACACCGGGGAGCTGTTTTTT. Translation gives CATIPGGNTGELFF.

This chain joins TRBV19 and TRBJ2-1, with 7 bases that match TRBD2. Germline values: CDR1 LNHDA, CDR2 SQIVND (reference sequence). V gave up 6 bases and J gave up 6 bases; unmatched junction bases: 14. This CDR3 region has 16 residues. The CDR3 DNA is TGTGCCAGTAGCCCGTTGGGGGGAGGGCCCGGCAATGAGCAGTTCTTC. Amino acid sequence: CASSPLGGGPGNEQFF.

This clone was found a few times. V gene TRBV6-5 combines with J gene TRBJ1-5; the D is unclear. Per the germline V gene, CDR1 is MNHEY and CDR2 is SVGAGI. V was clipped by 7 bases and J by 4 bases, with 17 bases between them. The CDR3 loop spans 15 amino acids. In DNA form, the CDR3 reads TGTGCCAGCATGGGGAGGGAGGGAGGGAATCAGCCCCAGCATTTT. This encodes CASMGREGGNQPQHF.

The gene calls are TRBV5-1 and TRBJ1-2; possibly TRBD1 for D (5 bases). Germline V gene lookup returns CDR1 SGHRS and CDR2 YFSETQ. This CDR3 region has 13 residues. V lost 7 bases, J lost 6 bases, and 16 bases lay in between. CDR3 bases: TGCGCCAGCCGATTACAGGAGGTAGATGGCTACACCTTC. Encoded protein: CASRLQEVDGYTF.

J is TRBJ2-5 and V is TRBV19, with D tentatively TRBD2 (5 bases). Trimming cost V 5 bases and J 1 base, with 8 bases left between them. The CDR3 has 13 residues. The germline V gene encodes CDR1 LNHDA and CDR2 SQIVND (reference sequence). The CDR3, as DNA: TGTGCCAGTAGTCGGACTTTCCAAGAGACCCAGTACTTC. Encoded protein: CASSRTFQETQYF.

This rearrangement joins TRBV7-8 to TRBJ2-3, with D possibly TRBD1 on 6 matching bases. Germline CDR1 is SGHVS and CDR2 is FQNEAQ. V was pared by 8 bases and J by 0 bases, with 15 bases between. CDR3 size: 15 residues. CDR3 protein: CASSNRARSTDTQYF. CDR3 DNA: TGTGCCAGCTCAAACAGGGCGAGAAGCACAGATACGCAGTATTTT.

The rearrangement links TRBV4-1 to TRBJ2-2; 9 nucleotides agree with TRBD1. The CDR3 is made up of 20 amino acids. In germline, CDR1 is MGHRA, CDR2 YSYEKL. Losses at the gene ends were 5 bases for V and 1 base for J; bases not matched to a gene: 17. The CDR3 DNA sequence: TGCGCCAGCAGCGCCCTTTTACCGGGACAGGGTGGGAGGAACACCGGGGAGCTGTTTTTT. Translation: CASSALLPGQGGRNTGELFF.

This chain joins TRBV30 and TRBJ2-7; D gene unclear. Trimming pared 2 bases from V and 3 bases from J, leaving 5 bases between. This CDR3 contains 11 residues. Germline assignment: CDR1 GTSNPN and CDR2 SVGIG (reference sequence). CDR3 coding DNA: TGTGCCTGGAGTACAGTCTACGAGCAGTACTTC. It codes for CAWSTVYEQYF.

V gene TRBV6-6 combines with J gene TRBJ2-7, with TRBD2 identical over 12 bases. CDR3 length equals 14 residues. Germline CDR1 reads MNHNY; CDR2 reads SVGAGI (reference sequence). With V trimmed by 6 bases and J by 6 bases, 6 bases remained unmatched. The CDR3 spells CASRPTSGGIEQYF. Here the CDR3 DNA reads TGTGCCAGCAGACCCACTAGCGGGGGGATCGAGCAGTACTTC.

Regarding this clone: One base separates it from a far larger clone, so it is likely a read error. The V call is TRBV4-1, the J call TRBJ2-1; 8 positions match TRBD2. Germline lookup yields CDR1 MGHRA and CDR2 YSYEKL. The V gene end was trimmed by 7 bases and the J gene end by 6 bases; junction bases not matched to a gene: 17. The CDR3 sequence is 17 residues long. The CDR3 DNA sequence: TGCGCCAGCAACCAGTATTACAGGGCGGGAGGTGGCAATGAGCAGTTCTTC. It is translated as CASNQYYRAGGGNEQFF.

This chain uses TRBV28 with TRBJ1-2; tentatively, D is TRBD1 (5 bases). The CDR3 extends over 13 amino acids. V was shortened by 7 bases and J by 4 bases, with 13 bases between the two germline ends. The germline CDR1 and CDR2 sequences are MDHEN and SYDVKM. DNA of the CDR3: TGTGCCAGCACCAAGGGCCAGGGCTATGGCTACACCTTC. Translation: CASTKGQGYGYTF.

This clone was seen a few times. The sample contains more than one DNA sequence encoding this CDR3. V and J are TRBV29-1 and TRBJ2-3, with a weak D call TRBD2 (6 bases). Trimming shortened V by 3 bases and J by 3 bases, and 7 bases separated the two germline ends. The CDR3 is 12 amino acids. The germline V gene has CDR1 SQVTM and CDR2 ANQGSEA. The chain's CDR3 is CSVDGGTDTQYF. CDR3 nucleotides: TGCAGCGTTGATGGGGGGACAGATACGCAGTATTTT.

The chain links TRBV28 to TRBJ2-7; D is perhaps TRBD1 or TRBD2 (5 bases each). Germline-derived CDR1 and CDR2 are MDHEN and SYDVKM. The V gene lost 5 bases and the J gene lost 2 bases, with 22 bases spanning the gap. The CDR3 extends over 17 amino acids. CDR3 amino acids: CASSRPTGTSEAYEQYF. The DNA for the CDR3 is TGTGCCAGCAGTAGACCCACCGGGACCTCGGAGGCCTACGAGCAGTACTTC.

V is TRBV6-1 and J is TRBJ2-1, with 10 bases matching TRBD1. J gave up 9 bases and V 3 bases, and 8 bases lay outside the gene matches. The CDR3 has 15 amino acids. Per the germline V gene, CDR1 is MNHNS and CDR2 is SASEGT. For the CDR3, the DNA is TGTGCCAGCAGTGATGCTGGGACAGGGGTGGGTGAGCAGTTCTTC. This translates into CASSDAGTGVGEQFF.

The CDR3 is CASSLAPRTSGWADTQYF. CDR3 nucleotide sequence: TGTGCCAGCAGCTTAGCGCCAAGGACTAGCGGGTGGGCTGATACGCAGTATTTT. The chain links TRBV7-8 to TRBJ2-3, with 11 bases aligning to TRBD2. The V segment lost 0 bases and the J segment 6 bases; nucleotides outside the gene matches: 11. The CDR3 is made up of 18 amino acids. Germline V gene lookup returns CDR1 SGHVS and CDR2 FQNEAQ.

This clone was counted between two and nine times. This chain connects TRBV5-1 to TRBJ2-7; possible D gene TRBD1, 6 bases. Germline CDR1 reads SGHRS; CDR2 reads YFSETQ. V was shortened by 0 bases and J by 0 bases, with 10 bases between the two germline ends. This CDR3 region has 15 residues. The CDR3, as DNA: TGCGCCAGCAGCTTGGGGACAGCCGACTCCTACGAGCAGTACTTC. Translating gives CASSLGTADSYEQYF.

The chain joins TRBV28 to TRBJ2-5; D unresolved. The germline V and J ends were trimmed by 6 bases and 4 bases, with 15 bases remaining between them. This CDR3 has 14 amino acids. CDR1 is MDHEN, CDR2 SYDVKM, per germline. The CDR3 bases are TGTGCCAGCAGACACGGCGCTCGACGAGAGACCCAGTACTTC. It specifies CASRHGARRETQYF.

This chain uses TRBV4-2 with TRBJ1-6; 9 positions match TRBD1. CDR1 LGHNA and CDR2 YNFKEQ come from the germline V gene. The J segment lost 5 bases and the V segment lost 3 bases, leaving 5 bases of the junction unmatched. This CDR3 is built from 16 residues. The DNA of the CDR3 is TGTGCCAGCAGCCAGACCAGGACAGGGGATAATTCACCCCTCCACTTT. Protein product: CASSQTRTGDNSPLHF.